Shown below are 11 T cell receptor beta chains from a single sample sequenced in a study of radiotherapy plus CTLA-4 blockade in lung cancer. Repertoires were generated with immunoSEQ multiplex PCR, while TCRdb's copy carries only in-frame clones and drops some. The sample lists some 110,000 clones, 81% seen once, with about 3.3% in the top ten. The material was peripheral blood, obtained from a patient treated with radiotherapy plus ipilimumab. Receptors were obtained from a human donor with non-small cell lung cancer that progressed on radiotherapy plus ipilimumab. Some clones in this sample may be carry-over from other donors' samples.

The V and J genes are TRBV4-2 and TRBJ2-1; TRBD2 aligns across 12 bases. CDR1 and CDR2 (germline): LGHNA, YNFKEQ. The CDR3 is made up of 16 amino acids. The V gene end was trimmed by 0 bases and the J gene end by 7 bases; junction bases not matched to a gene: 4. In DNA form, the CDR3 reads TGTGCCAGCAGCCAAGATTTGCTAGCGGGGGGGAATGAGCAGTTCTTC. It codes for CASSQDLLAGGNEQFF.

The V and J genes are TRBV19 and TRBJ1-6, with 8 bases identical to TRBD1. V was clipped by 5 bases and J by 7 bases; unmatched bases: 10. The CDR3 runs to 16 residues. From germline, CDR1 is LNHDA and CDR2 SQIVND (reference sequence). The DNA for the CDR3 is TGTGCCAGTAGTGACTCAGGGGGCGCGAAGAATTCACCCCTCCACTTT. Translating it yields CASSDSGGAKNSPLHF.

In this sample, this clone turned up once. This chain connects TRBV4-1 to TRBJ1-2, with TRBD1 matching over 7 bases. From germline, CDR1 is MGHRA and CDR2 YSYEKL. The CDR3 is 14 residues long. J was trimmed by 3 bases and V by 2 bases; bases with no gene match: 3. The DNA for the CDR3 is TGCGCCAGCAGCCAACGAGACAGGGACTATGGCTACACCTTC. Its protein is CASSQRDRDYGYTF.

This clone was found a few times. The chain links TRBV21-1 to TRBJ1-1; the table names TRBD1, a call not compared with the DNA. TRBV21-1 is shown as a pseudogene. This CDR3 has 14 residues. The CDR3 DNA is TGTGCCAGCAGGGAGATGGAGGGACAGGGTGTAACTTTCTTT. This translates into CASREMEGQGVTFF.

This chain connects TRBV27 to TRBJ2-1; the match to TRBD1 covers 7 bases. Germline CDR1 reads MNHEY; CDR2 reads SMNVEV (reference sequence). CDR3 size: 15 residues. V was pared by 7 bases and J by 3 bases, with 9 bases of the junction left unmatched. The CDR3 spells CASTGVGQHYNEQFF. As DNA, the CDR3 is TGTGCCAGCACAGGAGTGGGACAGCACTACAATGAGCAGTTCTTC.

This chain joins TRBV7-9 and TRBJ2-5, with 13 positions matching TRBD2. CDR3 size: 16 residues. Germline CDR1 reads SEHNR; CDR2 reads FQNEAQ (reference sequence). V shed 0 bases, J shed 4 bases, and the junction held 2 bases outside the gene matches. CDR3 amino acids: CASSLARLAGGETQYF. The CDR3 region has the DNA TGTGCCAGCAGCTTAGCACGACTAGCGGGGGGAGAGACCCAGTACTTC. Full variable domain (outside the CDR3, taken from reference TRBV7-9 and TRBJ2-5): DTGVSQNPRHKITKRGQNVTFRCDPISEHNRLYWYRQTLGQGPEFLTYFQNEAQLEKSRLLSDRFSAERPKGSFSTLEIQRTEQGDSAMYLCASSLARLAGGETQYFGPGTRLLVL.

The chain couples TRBV2 to TRBJ1-2; D is possibly TRBD1 (5 bases). Germline V CDR1 and CDR2: SNHLY, FYNNEI. CDR3 length equals 14 residues. V gave up 5 bases and J gave up 5 bases, with 15 bases separating them. The CDR3 here is CASSLLGGAYGYTF. In DNA form, the CDR3 reads TGTGCCAGCAGTCTCTTGGGCGGGGCTTATGGCTACACCTTC.

The chain carries TRBV18 and TRBJ2-1; D perhaps matches TRBD1 (5 bases). Trimming removed 3 bases from V and 4 bases from J, with 10 bases in between. In germline, CDR1 is KGHSH, CDR2 LQKENI. The CDR3 has 14 residues. In DNA form, the CDR3 reads TGTGCCAGCTCACCGCCCAGACAGTACAATGAGCAGTTCTTC. Amino acid sequence: CASSPPRQYNEQFF.

The chain employs TRBV7-9 and TRBJ1-5; 8 bases are a match to TRBD1. The CDR3 covers 19 residues. Germline V gene sequence: CDR1 SEHNR, CDR2 FQNEAQ (reference sequence). V shed 5 bases and J 8 bases; nucleotides not matched to a gene: 23. CDR3 loop: CASSAYTLRGRLDFKPQHF. CDR3 sequence (DNA): TGTGCCAGCAGCGCGTACACCCTCAGGGGGCGCTTAGATTTCAAGCCCCAGCATTTT.

A single count supports this clone. The same CDR3 arises from other DNA sequences in this sample as well. The CDR3: CASSPGVNYGYTF. CDR3 DNA: TGCGCCAGCAGCCCGGGGGTGAACTATGGCTACACCTTC. This chain connects TRBV5-1 to TRBJ1-2; weak D call: TRBD1 (5 bases). Germline V gives CDR1 SGHRS, CDR2 YFSETQ. This CDR3 is 13 amino acids long. Trimming took 4 bases from V and 2 from J, leaving 9 bases between them.

V and J are TRBV6-5 and TRBJ1-2; D remains unclear. V lost 0 bases to trimming and J lost 5 bases, with 10 bases between them. The germline gives CDR1 MNHEY, CDR2 SVGAGI. This CDR3 has 14 amino acids. The CDR3 nucleotides are TGTGCCAGCAGTTACTCGACGGTGGGTTATGGCTACACCTTC. This translates into CASSYSTVGYGYTF.